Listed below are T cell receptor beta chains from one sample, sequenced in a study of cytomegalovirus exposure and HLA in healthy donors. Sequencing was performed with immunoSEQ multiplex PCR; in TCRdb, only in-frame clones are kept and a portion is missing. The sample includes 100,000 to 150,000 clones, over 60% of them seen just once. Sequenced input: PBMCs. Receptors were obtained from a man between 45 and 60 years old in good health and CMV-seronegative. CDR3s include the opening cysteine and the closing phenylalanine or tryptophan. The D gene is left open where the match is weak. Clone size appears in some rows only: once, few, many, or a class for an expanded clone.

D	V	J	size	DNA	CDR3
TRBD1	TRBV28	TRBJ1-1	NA	TGTGCCAGCAGTTTATTTTTCGGGGACAGGGATAACACTGAAGCTTTCTTT	CASSLFFGDRDNTEAFF
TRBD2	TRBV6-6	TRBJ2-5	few	TGTGCCAGCAGTTACCGGGGGGGAAAAGAGACCCAGTACTTC	CASSYRGGKETQYF
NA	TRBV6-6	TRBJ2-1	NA	TGTGCCAGCAGTTATTATCATAGGAGGTTTGACAATGAGCAGTTCTTC	CASSYYHRRFDNEQFF
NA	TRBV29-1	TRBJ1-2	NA	TGCAGCGTTGGTAGTTTCGACTATGGCTACACCTTC	CSVGSFDYGYTF
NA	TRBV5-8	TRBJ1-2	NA	TGTGCCAGCAGCCTAGGGGTTCGGTATGGCTACACCTTC	CASSLGVRYGYTF
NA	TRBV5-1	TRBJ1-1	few	TGCGCCAGCAGCTCTGACAGATACACTGAAGCTTTCTTT	CASSSDRYTEAFF
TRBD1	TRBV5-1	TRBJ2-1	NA	TGCGCCAGCAGCCTAAGACAGGGCGAGGGTGAGCAGTTCTTC	CASSLRQGEGEQFF
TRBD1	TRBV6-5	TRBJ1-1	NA	TGTGCCAGCAGTGGGTGGGGGACAGGGCAGTCTGAAGCTTTCTTT	CASSGWGTGQSEAFF
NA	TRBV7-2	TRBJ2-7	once	TGTGCCAGTCGACCCACAACAGCCTCCTACGAGCAGTGCTTC	CASRPTTASYEQCF
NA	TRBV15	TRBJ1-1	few	TGTGCCACCAGCAGAGATGGGCAGGAGGGGACTGAAGCTTTCTTT	CATSRDGQEGTEAFF
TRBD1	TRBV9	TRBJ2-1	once	TGTGCCAGCAGCGTAGCAGGGGGCCGAAACAATGAGCAGTTCTTC	CASSVAGGRNNEQFF
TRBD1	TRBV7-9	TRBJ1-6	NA	TGTGCCAGCAGCTTAACCGGACAGGAAAATTCACCCCTCCACTTT	CASSLTGQENSPLHF
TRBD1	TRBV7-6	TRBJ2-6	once	TGTGCCAGCAGCCAGACGGGACAGGGGGCGCAGGGGGCCAACGTCCTGACTTTC	CASSQTGQGAQGANVLTF
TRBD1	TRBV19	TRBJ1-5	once	TGTGCCAGTAGACTGACAGGGGAGTACAATCAGCCCCAGCATTTT	CASRLTGEYNQPQHF
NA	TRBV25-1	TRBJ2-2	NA	TGTGCCAGCAGAACCGACGGGGGTTTCCCCGGGGAGCTGTTTTTT	CASRTDGGFPGELFF
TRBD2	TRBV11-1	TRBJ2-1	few	TGTGCCAGCAGCCGCCTACTAGCGGGGGGTGGTAATGAGCAGTTCTTC	CASSRLLAGGGNEQFF
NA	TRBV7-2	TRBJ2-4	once	TGTGCCAGCAGCCTGACGGGGGTAAACATTCAGTACTTC	CASSLTGVNIQYF
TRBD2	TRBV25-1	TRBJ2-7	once	TGTGCCAGCAGGCCCTCGGGGGGAAACTACGAGCAGTACTTC	CASRPSGGNYEQYF
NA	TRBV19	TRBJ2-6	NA	TGTGCCACCACAAGACCGGGACACAGCTCTGGGGCCAACGTCCTGACTTTC	CATTRPGHSSGANVLTF
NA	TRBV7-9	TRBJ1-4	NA	TGTGCCAGCAGCTTACGGGGGGGGGATGAAAAACTGTTTTTT	CASSLRGGDEKLFF
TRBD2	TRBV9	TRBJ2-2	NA	TGTGCCAGCAGCGGTACTAGCGGGGTCAACACCGGGGAGCTGTTTTTT	CASSGTSGVNTGELFF
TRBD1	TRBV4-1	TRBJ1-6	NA	TGCGCCAGCAGCCTAGCCGGGACAGGGGATTCACCCCTCCACTTT	CASSLAGTGDSPLHF
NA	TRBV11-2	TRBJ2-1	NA	TGTGCCAGCAGTCCCGGGACACGCTCCTACAATGAGCAGTTCTTC	CASSPGTRSYNEQFF
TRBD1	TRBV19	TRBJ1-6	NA	TGTGCCAGTAGCCCCGACAGGGGGGGGAATTCACCCCTCCACTTT	CASSPDRGGNSPLHF
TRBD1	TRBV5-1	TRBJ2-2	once	TGCGCCAGCAGCGATCTAAAACAGACAGGGACCGGCACCGGGGAGCTGTTTTTT	CASSDLKQTGTGTGELFF
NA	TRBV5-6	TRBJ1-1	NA	TGTGCCAGCAGCTTCCGGCCCCCCGGGGACACTGAAGCTTTCTTT	CASSFRPPGDTEAFF
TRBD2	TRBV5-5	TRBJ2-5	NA	TGTGCCAGCAGCACTGGGACTAGCGCAGGGACCCAGTACTTC	CASSTGTSAGTQYF
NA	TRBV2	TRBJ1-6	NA	TGTGCCAGCAAGGACGGAGGTAATTCACCCCTCCACTTT	CASKDGGNSPLHF
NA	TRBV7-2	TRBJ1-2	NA	TGTGCCAGCAGCCAACAGGGTAAATCTAACTATGGCTACACCTTC	CASSQQGKSNYGYTF
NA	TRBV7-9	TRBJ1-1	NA	TGTGCCACGCTAAGGAACACTGAAGCTTTCTTT	CATLRNTEAFF
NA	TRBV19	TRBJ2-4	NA	TGTGCCAGTAGTATGTCGGGGGTGGGCATTCAGTACTTC	CASSMSGVGIQYF